The present entry profiles one T cell receptor beta chain with its context. Its antigen is unknown. These data come from a study of CXCR3-negative and CXCR3-positive naive CD8 T cells. General study findings and limits: Fresh PBMCs served for most assays, and CXCR3 expression fell partially after cryopreservation. Naive CXCR3-negative and CXCR3-positive cells had similar TRBV-TRBJ usage; memory differed.

Germline V lookup: CDR1 MNHEY, CDR2 SVGAGI. The CDR3 consists of 15 residues. The study made its TRB cDNA libraries by 5' RACE, adding UMI labels. TCRdb reprocessed the 5' RACE reads, with one entry per CDR3 protein and no DNA. This listing includes about 22,000 distinct CDR3 sequences. Sequences were obtained from memory CD8+ T cells from blood. The genes are TRBV6-5 and TRBJ2-1; with no DNA, the TCRdb D assignment of TRBD2 cannot be verified. The source is a human donor in good health. Some clones in this sample may be carry-over from other donors' samples. The CDR3 is CASSYLAGNINEQFF.